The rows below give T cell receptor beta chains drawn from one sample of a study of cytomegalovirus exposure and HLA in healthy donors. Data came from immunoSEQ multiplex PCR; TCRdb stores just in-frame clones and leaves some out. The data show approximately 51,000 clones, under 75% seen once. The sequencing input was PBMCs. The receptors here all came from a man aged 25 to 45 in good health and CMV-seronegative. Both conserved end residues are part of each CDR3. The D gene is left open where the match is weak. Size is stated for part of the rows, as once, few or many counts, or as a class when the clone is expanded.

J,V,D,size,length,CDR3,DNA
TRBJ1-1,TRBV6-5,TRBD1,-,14,CASSYGTGNTEAFF,TGTGCCAGCAGCTATGGGACAGGGAACACTGAAGCTTTCTTT
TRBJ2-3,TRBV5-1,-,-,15,CASSLGVGSTDTQYF,TGCGCCAGCAGCTTGGGAGTCGGGAGCACAGATACGCAGTATTTT
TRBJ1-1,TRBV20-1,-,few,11,CSARGETEAFF,TGCAGTGCTAGAGGAGAAACTGAAGCTTTCTTT
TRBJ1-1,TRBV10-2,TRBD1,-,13,CASESQGADEAFF,TGCGCCAGCGAATCACAGGGGGCCGATGAAGCTTTCTTT
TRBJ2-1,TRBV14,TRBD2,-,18,CASSQDMLREGLRNEQFF,TGTGCCAGCAGCCAAGACATGCTGAGGGAGGGCCTCAGGAATGAGCAGTTCTTC
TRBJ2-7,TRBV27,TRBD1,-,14,CASSVGQGIYEQYF,TGTGCCAGCAGTGTCGGACAGGGTATCTACGAGCAGTACTTC
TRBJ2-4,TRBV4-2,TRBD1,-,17,CASSQDGDRALKNIQYF,TGTGCCAGCAGCCAAGATGGGGACAGGGCACTCAAAAACATTCAGTACTTC
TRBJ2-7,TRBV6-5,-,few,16,CASSYRRNGLLGEQYF,TGTGCCAGCAGTTACCGTAGAAACGGACTATTAGGGGAGCAGTACTTC
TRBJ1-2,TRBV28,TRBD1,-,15,CASSLLDRVNYGYTF,TGTGCCAGCAGTTTATTAGACAGGGTGAACTATGGCTACACCTTC
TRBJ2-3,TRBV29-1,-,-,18,CSAEDWGARGELTDTQYF,TGCAGCGCTGAAGATTGGGGCGCCAGGGGGGAACTCACAGATACGCAGTATTTT
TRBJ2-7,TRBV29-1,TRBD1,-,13,CSATGTGNYEQYF,TGCAGCGCCACCGGGACAGGGAACTACGAGCAGTACTTC
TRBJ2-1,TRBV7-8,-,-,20,CASSLAGIWRGAGSYNEQFF,TGTGCCAGCAGCTTAGCGGGGATATGGCGGGGAGCGGGCTCCTACAATGAGCAGTTCTTC